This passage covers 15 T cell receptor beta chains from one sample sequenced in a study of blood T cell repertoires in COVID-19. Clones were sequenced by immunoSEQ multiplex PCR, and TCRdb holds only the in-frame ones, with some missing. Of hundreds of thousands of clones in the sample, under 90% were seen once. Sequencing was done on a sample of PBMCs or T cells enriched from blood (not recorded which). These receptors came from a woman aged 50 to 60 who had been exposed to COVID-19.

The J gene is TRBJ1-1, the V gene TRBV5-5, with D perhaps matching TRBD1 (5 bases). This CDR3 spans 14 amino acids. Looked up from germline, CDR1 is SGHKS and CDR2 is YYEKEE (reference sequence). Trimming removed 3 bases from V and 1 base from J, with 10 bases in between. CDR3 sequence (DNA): TGTGCCAGCAGCTCCGGGGGGAAGAACACTGAAGCTTTCTTT. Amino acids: CASSSGGKNTEAFF.

The CDR3 coding sequence is TGTGCCAGCAGCTTGACAGGCCAAAATGAAAAACTGTTTTTT. Protein product: CASSLTGQNEKLFF. The V and J genes are TRBV7-8 and TRBJ1-4; D is perhaps TRBD1 (6 bases). V was clipped by 3 bases and J by 5 bases, with 10 bases between them. The CDR3 is made up of 14 amino acids. Germline V lookup: CDR1 SGHVS, CDR2 FQNEAQ.

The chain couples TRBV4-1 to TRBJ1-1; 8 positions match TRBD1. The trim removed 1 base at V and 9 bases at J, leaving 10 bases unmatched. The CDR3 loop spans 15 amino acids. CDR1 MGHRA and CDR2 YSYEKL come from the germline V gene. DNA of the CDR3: TGCGCCAGCAGCCAAGCTCAGGGGGCCCAAAGGAAAGCTTTCTTT. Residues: CASSQAQGAQRKAFF.

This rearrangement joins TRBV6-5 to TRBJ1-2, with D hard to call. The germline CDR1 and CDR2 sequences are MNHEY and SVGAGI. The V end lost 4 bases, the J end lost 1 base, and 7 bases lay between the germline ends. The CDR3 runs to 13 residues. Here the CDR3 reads CASSLTVNYGYTF. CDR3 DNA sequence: TGTGCCAGCAGTTTAACGGTTAACTATGGCTACACCTTC.

The CDR3 sequence: CATFGQGAQNTEAFF. DNA of the CDR3: TGTGCCACGTTCGGGCAGGGGGCGCAGAACACTGAAGCTTTCTTT. J is TRBJ1-1 and V is TRBV27; TRBD1 matches at 8 bases. J was trimmed by 1 base and V by 10 bases; bases with no gene match: 11. This CDR3 has 15 amino acids. CDR1 MNHEY and CDR2 SMNVEV come from the germline V gene (reference sequence).

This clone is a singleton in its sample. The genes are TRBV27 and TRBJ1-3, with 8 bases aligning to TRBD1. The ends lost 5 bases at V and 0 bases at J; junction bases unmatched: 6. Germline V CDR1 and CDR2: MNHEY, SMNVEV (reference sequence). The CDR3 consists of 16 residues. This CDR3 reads CASSAGQANSGNTIYF. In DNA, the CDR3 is TGTGCCAGCAGTGCGGGACAGGCAAACTCTGGAAACACCATATATTTT.

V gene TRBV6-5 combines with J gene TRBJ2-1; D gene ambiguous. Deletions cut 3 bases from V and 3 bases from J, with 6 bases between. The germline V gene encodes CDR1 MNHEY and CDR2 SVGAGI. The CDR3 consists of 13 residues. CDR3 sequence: CASSYNIYNEQFF. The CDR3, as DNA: TGTGCCAGCAGTTATAATATCTACAATGAGCAGTTCTTC.

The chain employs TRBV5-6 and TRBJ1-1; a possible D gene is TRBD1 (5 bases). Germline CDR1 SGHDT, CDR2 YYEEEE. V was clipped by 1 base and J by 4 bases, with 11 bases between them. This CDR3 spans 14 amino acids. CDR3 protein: CASSLLTGPTEAFF. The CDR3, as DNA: TGTGCCAGCAGCTTGCTTACAGGACCCACTGAAGCTTTCTTT.

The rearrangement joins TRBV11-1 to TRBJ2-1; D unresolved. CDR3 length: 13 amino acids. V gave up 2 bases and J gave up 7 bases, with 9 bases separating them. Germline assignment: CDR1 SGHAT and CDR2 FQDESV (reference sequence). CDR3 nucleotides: TGTGCCAGCAGCTTATCACAGTATAATGAGCAGTTCTTC. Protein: CASSLSQYNEQFF.

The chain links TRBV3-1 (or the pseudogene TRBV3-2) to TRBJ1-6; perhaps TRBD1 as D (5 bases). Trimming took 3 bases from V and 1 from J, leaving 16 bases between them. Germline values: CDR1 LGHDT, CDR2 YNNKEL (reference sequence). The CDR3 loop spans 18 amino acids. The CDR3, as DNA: TGTGCCAGCAGCCAGTTCGACGACCGGGGGTCCTATAATTCACCCCTCCACTTT. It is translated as CASSQFDDRGSYNSPLHF.

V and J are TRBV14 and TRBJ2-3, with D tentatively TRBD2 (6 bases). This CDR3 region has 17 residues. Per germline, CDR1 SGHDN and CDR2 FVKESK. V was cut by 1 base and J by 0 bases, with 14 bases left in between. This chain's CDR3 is CASSQAGGTISTDTQYF. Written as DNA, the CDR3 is TGTGCCAGCAGCCAAGCAGGAGGGACCATTAGCACAGATACGCAGTATTTT.

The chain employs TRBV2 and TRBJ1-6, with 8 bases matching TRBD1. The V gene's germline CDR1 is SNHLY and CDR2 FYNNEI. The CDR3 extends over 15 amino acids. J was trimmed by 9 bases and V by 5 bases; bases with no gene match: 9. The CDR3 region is CASSRAGTGGSPLHF. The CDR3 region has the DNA TGTGCCAGCAGTAGAGCCGGGACAGGCGGTTCACCCCTCCACTTT.

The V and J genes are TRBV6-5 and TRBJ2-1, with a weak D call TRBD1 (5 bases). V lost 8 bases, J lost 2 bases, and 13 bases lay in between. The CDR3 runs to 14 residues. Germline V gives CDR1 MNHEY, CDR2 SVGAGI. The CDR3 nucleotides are TGTGCCAGCGGGGTTGACAGAACCTACAATGAGCAGTTCTTC. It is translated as CASGVDRTYNEQFF.

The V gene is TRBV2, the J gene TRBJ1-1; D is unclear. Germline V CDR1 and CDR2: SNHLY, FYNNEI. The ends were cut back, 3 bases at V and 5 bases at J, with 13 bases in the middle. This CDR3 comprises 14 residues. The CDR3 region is CASSDGGGPTEAFF. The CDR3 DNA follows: TGTGCCAGCAGTGATGGAGGAGGGCCGACTGAAGCTTTCTTT.

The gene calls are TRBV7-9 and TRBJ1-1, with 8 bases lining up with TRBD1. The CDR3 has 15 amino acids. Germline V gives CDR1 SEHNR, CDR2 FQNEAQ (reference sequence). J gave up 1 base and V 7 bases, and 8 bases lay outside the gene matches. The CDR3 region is CASTPRGQANTEAFF. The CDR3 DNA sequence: TGTGCCAGCACGCCCCGGGGACAGGCGAACACTGAAGCTTTCTTT.